This T cell receptor beta chain was retrieved from a study of spatial heterogeneity in lung cancer. The germline gives CDR1 SGHVS, CDR2 FNYEAQ. Trimming took 1 base from V and 5 from J; bases not matched to a gene: 6. This CDR3 has 17 amino acids. Findings and caveats of the study: In tumors, expanded intratumoral alpha and beta TCR counts tracked mutation counts.

Time point meaning: sample taken at primary tumor resection. TCRdb processed the 5' RACE reads anew with MiXCR; each CDR3 protein has one entry. The table lists 20,000 to 30,000 distinct CDR3 sequences, 8.8% of them singletons. This clonotype was seen many times. Its antigen is as yet unknown. The sample consisted of lung tumor tissue, taken at surgery. The clonotype comes from a male donor with early-stage non-small cell lung cancer. The chain couples TRBV7-6 to TRBJ1-6; TRBD1 aligns across 9 bases. CDR3 amino acids: CASSLGLGTGNNSPLHF. CDR3 in DNA: TGTGCCAGCAGCTTAGGCCTAGGGACAGGGAATAATTCACCCCTCCACTTT. Supplemented by reference TRBV7-6 and TRBJ1-6, the full variable domain reads GAGVSQSPRYKVTKRGQDVALRCDPISGHVSLYWYRQALGQGPEFLTYFNYEAQQDKSGLPNDRFSAERPEGSISTLTIQRTEQRDSAMYRCASSLGLGTGNNSPLHFGNGTRLTVT.